The entry below describes one T cell receptor beta chain. This sample was taken from a study of T cell changes during pregnancy in multiple sclerosis. Per the germline V gene, CDR1 is MDHEN and CDR2 is SYDVKM. After removal of 8 bases from V and 4 bases from J, the junction contained 6 bases not matched to a gene. CDR3 size: 14 residues. The data were produced by immunoSEQ multiplex PCR, yet TCRdb's version contains in-frame clones alone and is incomplete. Of more than 15,000 clones listed, 84% are singletons. The origin of this receptor is a female donor in good health, enrolled as a control in a pregnancy study. This material consisted of CD8+ T cells from peripheral blood mononuclear cells, taken in the third trimester of pregnancy. V is TRBV28 and J is TRBJ1-5, with 9 bases lining up with TRBD1. The CDR3 protein is CASEGQGPNQPQHF. In DNA form, the CDR3 reads TGTGCCAGCGAGGGACAGGGCCCTAATCAGCCCCAGCATTTT.